A selection of T cell receptor beta chains follows, all from one sample in a study of preoperative IRX-2 immunotherapy in early breast cancer. The assay was immunoSEQ multiplex PCR, and TCRdb's table has in-frame clones only and misses some. Of roughly 23,000 clones in the sample, approximately 92% were seen once. The sample here was tumor tissue, taken after IRX-2 immunotherapy. Receptor source: a human donor with breast cancer. Each CDR3 is given with its conserved first and last residue. D genes are given only for firm matches.

v_gene	d_gene	j_gene	CDR3nt	CDR3aa
TRBV5-6	NA	TRBJ2-3	TGTGCCAGCAGCTTGGAGGGGGGAACCACAGATACGCAGTATTTT	CASSLEGGTTDTQYF
TRBV10-3	TRBD2	TRBJ2-7	TGTGCCATCAGTGAGAGTAGCGGGAGTGGCTACGAGCAGTACTTC	CAISESSGSGYEQYF
TRBV6-1	TRBD2	TRBJ2-1	TGTGCCAGCAGGGTGAAGGGAGCGGGAGGCGGTGGGCAGTTCTTC	CASRVKGAGGGGQFF
TRBV5-1	TRBD2	TRBJ2-3	TGCGCCAGCGGGACTAGCGGTTCCACAGATACGCAGTATTTT	CASGTSGSTDTQYF
TRBV18	TRBD1	TRBJ1-5	TGTGCCAGCTCACCGGGACAGGGGGCCCAGCCCCAGCATTTT	CASSPGQGAQPQHF
TRBV11-1	TRBD2	TRBJ2-7	TGTGCCAGCAGCTTTAAGCGGGAGCTATACGAGCAGTACTTC	CASSFKRELYEQYF
TRBV28	NA	TRBJ2-7	TGTGCCAGCAGTTTTGGGGGGGCCGGAAGAGAGCAGTACTTC	CASSFGGAGREQYF
TRBV9	NA	TRBJ2-2	TGTGCCAGCACCCAGGCCATGAACACCGGGGAGCTGTTTTTT	CASTQAMNTGELFF
TRBV6-6	NA	TRBJ2-7	TGTGCCAGCAGTTACTCGTCCGAGCAGTACTTC	CASSYSSEQYF
TRBV5-1	NA	TRBJ2-3	TGCGCCAGCAGCATCACAGGGACAGATACGCAGTATTTT	CASSITGTDTQYF
TRBV28	NA	TRBJ2-1	TGTGCCAGCGGGAGGTCCTACAATGAGCAGTTCTTC	CASGRSYNEQFF
TRBV4-1	TRBD1	TRBJ2-1	TGCGCCAGCAGCCACAACTCTCAGGGGGACGAGGAGCAGTTCTTC	CASSHNSQGDEEQFF